The 2 T cell receptor beta chains below all came from one sample that was sequenced in a study of long-term antiretroviral therapy in people with HIV. Version v3.0 of the immunoSEQ assay was performed at survey level. Data came from immunoSEQ multiplex PCR; TCRdb stores just in-frame clones and leaves some out. The sample lists fewer than 20,000 clones, about 86% occurring once. The input for sequencing was unsorted PBMCs, taken 0.1 years after starting antiretroviral therapy. The source of these receptors is a man aged 18 to 29 with HIV.

For the CDR3, the DNA is TGCGCCAGCAGCCTGGATACAGCGGGGGTCCCGAGCGGGGAGCTGTTTTTT. It codes for CASSLDTAGVPSGELFF. The chain couples TRBV4-3 to TRBJ2-2; TRBD2 matches at 8 bases. V lost 4 bases, J lost 7 bases, and 14 bases stayed unmatched. The CDR3 spans 17 residues. Germline-derived CDR1 and CDR2 are LGHNA and YSLEER.

This clone appeared a few times. V and J are TRBV11-3 and TRBJ2-3, with 13 bases lining up with TRBD2. V gave up 5 bases and J gave up 5 bases; unmatched junction bases: 13. Germline CDR1 reads SGHNT; CDR2 reads YENEEA. The CDR3 has 18 residues. CDR3 sequence: CASSTRTSGRGDVDTQYF. CDR3 bases: TGTGCCAGCAGCACTCGGACTAGCGGGAGAGGAGATGTAGATACGCAGTATTTT.